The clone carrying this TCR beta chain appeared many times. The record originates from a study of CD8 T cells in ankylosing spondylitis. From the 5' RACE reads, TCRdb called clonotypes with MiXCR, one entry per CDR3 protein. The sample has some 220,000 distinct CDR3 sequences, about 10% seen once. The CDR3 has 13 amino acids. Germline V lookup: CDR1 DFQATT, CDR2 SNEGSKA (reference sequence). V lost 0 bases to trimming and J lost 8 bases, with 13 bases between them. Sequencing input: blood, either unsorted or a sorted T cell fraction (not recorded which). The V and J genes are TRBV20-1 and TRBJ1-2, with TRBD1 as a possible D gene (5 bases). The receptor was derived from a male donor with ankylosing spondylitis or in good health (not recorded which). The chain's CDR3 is CSARDHGGGGYTF. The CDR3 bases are TGCAGTGCTAGAGATCATGGGGGAGGGGGCTACACCTTC.